This T cell receptor (beta chain) was obtained from a study of blood T cell repertoires in COVID-19. This CDR3 contains 15 residues. CDR1 is SGHKS, CDR2 YYEKEE, per germline (reference sequence). Trimming cost V 4 bases and J 1 base, with 14 bases left between them. Clones were sequenced by immunoSEQ multiplex PCR, and TCRdb holds only the in-frame ones, with some missing. Of about 200,000 clones detected, more than 70% appear once; the ten largest clones hold approximately 4.4%. This receptor was identified in a human donor in a cohort sampled during active COVID-19. The chain recombines TRBV5-5 with TRBJ1-2; TRBD1 is a possible D gene (5 bases). Material: peripheral blood. CDR3 region: CASSPVGTYNYGYTF. The CDR3, as DNA: TGTGCCAGCAGCCCGGTAGGGACTTATAACTATGGCTACACCTTC.